The clone carrying this T cell receptor (beta chain) has a count of ten or more. Its antigen is currently unknown. Semi-nested PCR with Nested Universal Primer A followed constant-region reverse priming of full-length variable regions. Each CDR3 protein is one row after TCRdb ran MiXCR on the 5' RACE reads. This sample has about 62,000 distinct CDR3 sequences, with about 31% found just once. CD25-based Treg depletion was applied to purified naive CD4+ T cells. General observations from the study: The TCR gene usage of tumor memory CD4+ T cells clustered together with blood and lymph node memory CD4+ cells and with lymph node naive CD4+ cells. Greatest tumor Treg TCR overlap was with tumor naive CD4+ cells.

The CDR3 sequence is 14 residues long. The germline V gene has CDR1 LGHNA and CDR2 YSLEER. The V and J ends lost 2 bases and 0 bases respectively, with 4 bases between them. Sequenced: tumor-infiltrating naive CD4+ T cells sorted from the breast tumor. Subset described: naive CD4+ T cells, CD4+CD45RA+CD25-. The origin of this receptor is a female donor with breast cancer. The gene calls are TRBV4-3 and TRBJ2-2; no firm D call. This CDR3 reads CASSQRPNTGELFF. The CDR3 region has the DNA TGCGCCAGCAGCCAACGACCGAACACCGGGGAGCTGTTTTTT.